The text below deals with one TCR beta chain. The source of the sample is a study of cytomegalovirus exposure and HLA in healthy donors. Primers included in the PCR were 60 Vbeta and 13 Jbeta primers. The table came from immunoSEQ multiplex PCR; TCRdb's copy has only in-frame clones and leaves some out. The table has 120,000 or so clones, more than 75% seen once. Germline V gives CDR1 MNHNY, CDR2 SVGAGI (reference sequence). The length of the CDR3 is 13 residues. The germline V and J ends were trimmed by 6 bases and 1 base, with 7 bases remaining between them. This chain links TRBV6-6 with TRBJ1-5; D gene unclear. The TCR sequence derives from a man aged 40-55 years in good health and CMV-seronegative. Sequenced sample: PBMCs. The CDR3, as DNA: TGTGCCAGCAGCTCGCTAAGCAATCAGCCCCAGCATTTT. Translating gives CASSSLSNQPQHF.